This TCR beta chain was retrieved from a study of blood T cell repertoires in COVID-19. With 0 bases removed from V and 7 bases from J, the gap between germline ends came to 8 bases. The CDR3 has 12 residues. Germline values: CDR1 SGHRS, CDR2 YFSETQ. In the original processing: The assay estimated nucleated cells by amplifying reference gene primers. Data came from immunoSEQ multiplex PCR; TCRdb stores just in-frame clones and leaves some out. The V and J calls and the clone size are those of that table, but D and trimming were determined from the DNA. Of some 86,000 clones listed, about 85% are singletons.

The specimen was peripheral blood. V is TRBV5-1 and J is TRBJ2-7; tentatively, D is TRBD2 (5 bases). The clonotype was recovered from a woman in her seventies with acute or convalescent COVID-19. The CDR3 protein is CASSLDGGEQYV. The CDR3 nucleotides read TGCGCCAGCAGCTTGGACGGCGGGGAGCAGTACGTC.